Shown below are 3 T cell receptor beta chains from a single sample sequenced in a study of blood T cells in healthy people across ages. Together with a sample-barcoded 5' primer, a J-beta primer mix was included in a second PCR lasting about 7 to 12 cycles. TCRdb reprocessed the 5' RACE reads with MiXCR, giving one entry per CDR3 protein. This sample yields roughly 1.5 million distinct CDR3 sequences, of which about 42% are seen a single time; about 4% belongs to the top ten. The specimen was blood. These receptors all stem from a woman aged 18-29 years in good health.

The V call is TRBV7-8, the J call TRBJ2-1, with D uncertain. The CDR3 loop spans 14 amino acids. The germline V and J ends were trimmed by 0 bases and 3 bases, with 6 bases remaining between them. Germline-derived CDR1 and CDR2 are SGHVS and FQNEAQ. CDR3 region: CASSLAQYYNEQFF. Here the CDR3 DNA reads TGTGCCAGCAGCTTAGCGCAGTACTACAATGAGCAGTTCTTC.

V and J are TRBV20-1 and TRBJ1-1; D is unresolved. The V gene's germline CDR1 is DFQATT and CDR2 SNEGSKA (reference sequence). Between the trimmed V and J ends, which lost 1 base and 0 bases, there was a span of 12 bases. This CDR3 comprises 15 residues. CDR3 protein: CSARAWSGLNTEAFF. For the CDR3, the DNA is TGCAGTGCTAGAGCCTGGTCCGGGTTGAACACTGAAGCTTTCTTT.

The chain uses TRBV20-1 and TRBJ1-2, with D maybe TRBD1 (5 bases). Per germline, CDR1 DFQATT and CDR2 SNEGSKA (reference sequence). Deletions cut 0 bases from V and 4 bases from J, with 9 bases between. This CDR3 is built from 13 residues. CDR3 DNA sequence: TGCAGTGCTAGAGATAGACAGATCTATGGCTACACCTTC. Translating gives CSARDRQIYGYTF.